A single sample is the source of the 26 T cell receptor beta chains below, sequenced in a study of cytomegalovirus exposure and HLA in healthy donors. The PCR ran on 60 Vbeta and 13 Jbeta primers. Method: immunoSEQ multiplex PCR; TCRdb's copy keeps in-frame clones and lacks some. The top ten clones hold about 23% of a sample with 55,000 to 80,000 clones, roughly 70% of them seen once. The material sequenced was PBMCs. These receptor sequences come from a man aged 50 to 59 in good health and CMV-seropositive.

The chain combines TRBV19 with TRBJ1-1; TRBD1 matches 8 bases. V gave up 5 bases and J gave up 4 bases; unmatched junction bases: 9. The CDR3 has 15 amino acids. Germline-derived CDR1 and CDR2 are LNHDA and SQIVND (reference sequence). CDR3 DNA sequence: TGTGCCAGTAGTTTAACGACAGGGGAGGGCACTGAAGCTTTCTTT. Translated, it gives CASSLTTGEGTEAFF.

The genes are TRBV30 and TRBJ2-2; TRBD2 is a possible D gene (5 bases). Germline CDR1 reads GTSNPN; CDR2 reads SVGIG (reference sequence). This CDR3 has 15 residues. V shed 4 bases and J shed 6 bases, with 18 bases lying between them. The CDR3 spells CAWKPRGIVAGELFF. CDR3 nucleotides: TGTGCCTGGAAGCCCCGGGGAATCGTGGCCGGGGAGCTGTTTTTT.

This clone was detected only a few times. The V call is TRBV2, the J call TRBJ2-7; TRBD1 aligns across 7 bases. After removal of 6 bases from V and 3 bases from J, the junction contained 2 bases not matched to a gene. Germline CDR1 reads SNHLY; CDR2 reads FYNNEI. CDR3 length: 12 amino acids. The CDR3 sequence: CASSRGSYEQYF. DNA for the CDR3: TGTGCCAGCAGCAGGGGGAGCTACGAGCAGTACTTC.

The V and J genes are TRBV5-6 and TRBJ2-5; TRBD2 might be the D (6 bases). V lost 4 bases to trimming and J lost 1 base, with 20 bases between them. Germline CDR1 reads SGHDT; CDR2 reads YYEEEE. This CDR3 has 17 amino acids. The chain's CDR3 is CASSAGRRELRQETQYF. In DNA, the CDR3 is TGTGCCAGCAGCGCGGGGCGCCGGGAACTCCGCCAAGAGACCCAGTACTTC.

The chain is built from TRBV4-1 and TRBJ1-2; 9 nucleotides match TRBD1. The junction had 14 bases not matched to a gene; V was cut back by 7 bases and J by 5 bases. This CDR3 has 16 amino acids. CDR1 is MGHRA, CDR2 YSYEKL, per germline. This CDR3 reads CASTRSESGQGYGYTF. The CDR3 DNA reads TGCGCCAGCACCCGTTCTGAGTCGGGACAGGGTTATGGCTACACCTTC.

This rearrangement joins TRBV30 to TRBJ2-3; 7 bases agree with TRBD2. This CDR3 spans 15 amino acids. V was pared by 2 bases and J by 1 base, with 6 bases of the junction left unmatched. Germline lookup yields CDR1 GTSNPN and CDR2 SVGIG (reference sequence). CDR3 bases: TGTGCCTGGAGTCCACTAGCGACCCGCACAGATACGCAGTATTTT. Translating it yields CAWSPLATRTDTQYF.

This clone has a handful of counts. The chain couples TRBV29-1 to TRBJ2-1; perhaps TRBD2 as D (5 bases). This CDR3 region has 13 residues. Germline V gene sequence: CDR1 SQVTM, CDR2 ANQGSEA. The ends were cut back, 7 bases at V and 0 bases at J, with 10 bases in the middle. The CDR3 loop is CSARRSSYNEQFF. CDR3 sequence (DNA): TGCAGCGCCCGGAGGAGCTCCTACAATGAGCAGTTCTTC.

The chain uses TRBV27 and TRBJ1-1, with 9 bases that match TRBD1. V lost 0 bases to trimming and J lost 10 bases; unmatched junction nucleotides: 6. The CDR3 totals 14 residues. CDR1 and CDR2 from the germline V gene are MNHEY and SMNVEV (reference sequence). The CDR3 sequence: CASSLSRGQGLAFF. CDR3 nucleotides: TGTGCCAGCAGTTTATCGAGGGGACAGGGTTTAGCTTTCTTT.

This clone was found a few times. This CDR3 reads CASSQEDGNGYTF. For the CDR3, the DNA is TGCGCCAGCAGCCAAGAAGACGGGAATGGCTACACCTTC. The chain links TRBV4-3 to TRBJ1-2, with D unclear. Trimming cost V 0 bases and J 6 bases, with 8 bases left between them. The germline V gene has CDR1 LGHNA and CDR2 YSLEER. The CDR3 extends over 13 amino acids.

The chain joins TRBV6-6 to TRBJ1-2; D is ambiguous. The CDR3 runs to 14 residues. Trimming removed 0 bases from V and 2 bases from J, with 7 bases in between. In germline, CDR1 is MNHNY, CDR2 SVGAGI (reference sequence). As DNA, the CDR3 is TGTGCCAGCAGTTACTCGAAACAGAACTATGGCTACACCTTC. As protein: CASSYSKQNYGYTF.

This chain joins TRBV28 and TRBJ2-5, with 13 bases matching TRBD2. This CDR3 has 16 amino acids. V was clipped by 5 bases and J by 7 bases; unmatched bases: 10. The germline CDR1 and CDR2 sequences are MDHEN and SYDVKM. The CDR3 loop reads CASSPRLAGGTGTQYF. For the CDR3, the DNA is TGTGCCAGCAGTCCCAGACTAGCGGGAGGCACCGGGACCCAGTACTTC.

The chain combines TRBV9 with TRBJ2-3, with 10 bases fitting TRBD2. This CDR3 contains 16 residues. Germline V gene sequence: CDR1 SGDLS, CDR2 YYNGEE. V gave up 0 bases and J gave up 6 bases; unmatched junction bases: 7. The CDR3 DNA follows: TGTGCCAGCAGCGTAGGGCTGGAGACTAGCGGGGATACGCAGTATTTT. Encoded protein: CASSVGLETSGDTQYF.

About this clone: The junction and the germline gene differ at one end; a read error may be behind it. V and J are TRBV7-2 and TRBJ2-1; D is perhaps TRBD2 (6 bases). The CDR3 spans 15 residues. CDR1 is SGHTA and CDR2 is FQGNSA in the germline V gene. The CDR3 reads CVSSLAAGPGNEQFF. CDR3 in DNA: TGTGTCAGCAGCTTAGCGGCAGGGCCTGGCAATGAGCAGTTCTTC.

This sequence joins TRBV15 and TRBJ2-7, with 10 positions matching TRBD2. Trimming at V came to 5 bases and at J to 3 bases, leaving 7 bases not matched to a gene. The CDR3 sequence is 15 residues long. CDR1 and CDR2 (germline): LNHNV, YYDKDF (reference sequence). CDR3 sequence reads: CATSSRLAGDYEQYF. In nucleotides, the CDR3 is TGTGCCACCAGCTCCCGGCTAGCGGGAGACTACGAGCAGTACTTC.

V and J are TRBV7-8 and TRBJ1-3; 7 nucleotides match TRBD1. Germline V gene sequence: CDR1 SGHVS, CDR2 FQNEAQ. V lost 5 bases, J lost 8 bases, and 6 bases stayed unmatched. The CDR3 extends over 13 amino acids. This chain's CDR3 is CASSPGGTDTIYF. The CDR3 region has the DNA TGTGCCAGCAGCCCGGGCGGGACAGACACCATATATTTT.

The chain is built from TRBV4-2 and TRBJ2-7; D gene ambiguous. This CDR3 comprises 15 residues. Per the germline V gene, CDR1 is LGHNA and CDR2 is YNFKEQ. V lost 4 bases and J lost 0, with 13 bases in between. DNA for the CDR3: TGTGCCAGCAGCCCCCGCCTAGAGCTCTCCTACGAGCAGTACTTC. Protein: CASSPRLELSYEQYF.

The chain carries TRBV6-5 and TRBJ2-3; 8 bases map to TRBD1. The V gene's germline CDR1 is MNHEY and CDR2 SVGAGI. Trimming at V came to 5 bases and at J to 0 bases, leaving 4 bases not matched to a gene. CDR3 size: 15 residues. The CDR3, as DNA: TGTGCCAGCAGTCTTACAGGGGGGAGCACAGATACGCAGTATTTT. This encodes CASSLTGGSTDTQYF.

This clone was recorded only once. The V call is TRBV9, the J call TRBJ1-5, with D perhaps TRBD1 (5 bases). Germline V gives CDR1 SGDLS, CDR2 YYNGEE. The CDR3 spans 18 residues. The germline V and J ends were trimmed by 2 bases and 4 bases, with 22 bases remaining between them. CDR3 bases: TGTGCCAGCAGCGTGATTAGACAGCCCGGATCTTTGAATCAGCCCCAGCATTTT. It encodes CASSVIRQPGSLNQPQHF.

V and J are TRBV9 and TRBJ1-2, with TRBD1 matching 7 bases. Trimming took 4 bases from V and 7 from J; bases not matched to a gene: 10. CDR1 is SGDLS, CDR2 YYNGEE, per germline. The CDR3 runs 14 residues. CDR3 sequence reads: CASSPSTGQSGYTF. The CDR3 DNA follows: TGTGCCAGCAGCCCGTCGACAGGGCAGAGTGGCTACACCTTC.

In this sample, this clone turned up once. The chain is built from TRBV29-1 and TRBJ2-5, with 9 positions matching TRBD1. CDR3 size: 12 residues. The junction had 3 bases not matched to a gene; V was cut back by 6 bases and J by 4 bases. Germline V CDR1 and CDR2: SQVTM, ANQGSEA. The CDR3 DNA follows: TGCAGCGTGGGACAGGGAGTAGAGACCCAGTACTTC. It is translated as CSVGQGVETQYF.

This chain uses TRBV7-8 with TRBJ2-7; D is possibly TRBD2 (6 bases). The ends were cut back, 1 base at V and 5 bases at J, with 15 bases in the middle. The CDR3 spans 15 residues. Germline CDR1 SGHVS, CDR2 FQNEAQ. The DNA for the CDR3 is TGTGCCAGCAGCTTAGAGACCGGGAGAGCGGACGAGCAGTACTTC. The encoded protein is CASSLETGRADEQYF.

The chain has TRBV2 and TRBJ2-1, with 8 bases that match TRBD2. Germline loops: CDR1 SNHLY, CDR2 FYNNEI. J lost 11 bases, V lost 2 bases, and 5 bases had no gene match. The CDR3 covers 13 residues. The CDR3 region is CASSEFSGKQQFF. The CDR3, as DNA: TGTGCCAGCAGTGAATTTAGCGGGAAACAGCAGTTCTTC.

V gene TRBV30 combines with J gene TRBJ1-2, with 7 bases matching TRBD1. Germline loops: CDR1 GTSNPN, CDR2 SVGIG (reference sequence). This CDR3 is built from 12 residues. V shed 2 bases, J shed 7 bases, and the junction held 4 bases outside the gene matches. CDR3 nucleotide sequence: TGTGCCTGGAGTACGAGGGGGCTTGGCTACACCTTC. Protein product: CAWSTRGLGYTF.

The chain carries TRBV29-1 and TRBJ2-5, with 12 bases fitting TRBD2. V trimming: 6 bases; J trimming: 5 bases; junction bases outside the gene matches: 13. Germline lookup yields CDR1 SQVTM and CDR2 ANQGSEA. The CDR3 runs 16 residues. The CDR3 nucleotides are TGCAGCGTACGAGGGGCTAGCGGGGGGGCTTGGGAGACCCAGTACTTC. Its protein product is CSVRGASGGAWETQYF.

The gene calls are TRBV9 and TRBJ2-7, with 7 bases fitting TRBD2. CDR1 SGDLS and CDR2 YYNGEE come from the germline V gene. V dropped 0 bases and J dropped 2; count of bases not matched to a gene: 5. This CDR3 is 15 amino acids long. Here the CDR3 reads CASSVGASGPYEQYF. The DNA for the CDR3 is TGTGCCAGCAGCGTAGGGGCTAGCGGCCCCTACGAGCAGTACTTC.

The V gene is TRBV7-2, the J gene TRBJ2-1; 10 bases map to TRBD1. V shed 5 bases, J shed 10 bases, and the junction held 14 bases outside the gene matches. Germline assignment: CDR1 SGHTA and CDR2 FQGNSA. This CDR3 contains 16 residues. In DNA, the CDR3 is TGTGCCAGCAGCCGACAGGGGGCGGTCGGGACCGGGGAGCAGTTCTTC. Amino acids: CASSRQGAVGTGEQFF.